The rows below give T cell receptor beta chains drawn from one sample of a study of T cell clonotyping in hematopoietic cell transplantation. The method was immunoSEQ multiplex PCR; TCRdb's version includes in-frame clones alone and lacks a portion of them. In the table there are about 11,000 clones, 45% to 50% of which are singletons. The sample was PBMCs, taken 30 days after allogeneic stem cell transplant. The receptors stem from a male patient aged 50 to 59 who had an allogeneic stem cell transplant from an unrelated donor, so the T cells may come from the graft donor. Some clones in this sample may be carry-over from other donors' samples. Both conserved end residues are part of each CDR3. D genes are given only for firm matches. Rows give clone size only sometimes, using once, few, many, or a class for an expanded clone.

j_gene	abundance	d_gene	v_gene	CDR3aa	CDR3nt
TRBJ1-1	-	-	TRBV20-1	CSVGSDTEAFF	TGCAGTGTCGGCAGCGACACTGAAGCTTTCTTT
TRBJ2-6	-	TRBD1	TRBV30	CAYLPGTGLSGANVLTF	TGTGCCTACCTACCCGGGACAGGGCTCTCTGGGGCCAACGTCCTGACTTTC
TRBJ2-7	medium-sized	-	TRBV6-5	CASSLRPSFNEQYF	TGTGCCAGCAGCTTAAGACCTAGCTTTAACGAGCAGTACTTC
TRBJ2-7	-	-	TRBV7-9	CASSFSQGVYEQYF	TGTGCCAGCAGCTTCTCACAGGGAGTCTACGAGCAGTACTTC
TRBJ2-7	few	-	TRBV4-3	CASRRRAGYYEQYF	TGCGCCAGCAGGCGTAGGGCGGGTTACTACGAGCAGTACTTC
TRBJ2-7	-	-	TRBV6-6	CASRTLTYEQYF	TGTGCCAGCAGGACCCTAACCTACGAGCAGTACTTC
TRBJ1-2	-	-	TRBV5-4	CASSQGPNYGYTF	TGTGCCAGCAGCCAGGGACCTAACTATGGCTACACCTTC
TRBJ2-5	few	-	TRBV10-1	CASSESVQETQYF	TGCGCCAGCAGTGAAAGTGTCCAAGAGACCCAGTACTTC
TRBJ2-7	few	TRBD1	TRBV4-1	CASSQELGQGDYEQYF	TGCGCCAGCAGCCAAGAATTAGGACAGGGGGACTACGAGCAGTACTTC
TRBJ2-7	-	-	TRBV11-1	CASSLMGQSYEQYF	TGTGCCAGCAGCTTAATGGGGCAGTCCTACGAGCAGTACTTC
TRBJ2-2	-	-	TRBV19	CASSSQAAGELFF	TGTGCCAGTAGCTCCCAAGCGGCCGGGGAGCTGTTTTTT